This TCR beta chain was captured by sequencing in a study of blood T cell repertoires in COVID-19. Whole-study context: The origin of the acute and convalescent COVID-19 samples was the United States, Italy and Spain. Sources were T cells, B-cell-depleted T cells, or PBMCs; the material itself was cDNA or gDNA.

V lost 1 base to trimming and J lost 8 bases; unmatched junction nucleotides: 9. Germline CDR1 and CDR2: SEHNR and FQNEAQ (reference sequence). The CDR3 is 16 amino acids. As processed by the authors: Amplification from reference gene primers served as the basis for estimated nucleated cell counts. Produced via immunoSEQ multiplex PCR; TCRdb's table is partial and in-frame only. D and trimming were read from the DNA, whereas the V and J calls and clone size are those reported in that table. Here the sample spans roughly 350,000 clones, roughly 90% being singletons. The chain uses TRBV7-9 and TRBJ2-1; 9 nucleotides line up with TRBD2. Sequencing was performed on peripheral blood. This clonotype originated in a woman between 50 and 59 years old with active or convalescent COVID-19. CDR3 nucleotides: TGTGCCAGCAGCTTAGTCGTAGCGGGAGCGGGGCATGAGCAGTTCTTC. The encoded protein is CASSLVVAGAGHEQFF.